Each of the 29 T cell receptor beta chains below was sequenced from the same sample in a study of cytomegalovirus exposure and HLA in healthy donors. 13 Jbeta primers and 60 Vbeta primers were used for the PCR. TCRdb's copy holds only in-frame clones and misses some; the assay was immunoSEQ multiplex PCR. The sample has some 54,000 clones, 80% seen once. What was sequenced was PBMCs. The source is a male donor in good health and CMV-seronegative.

The chain has TRBV10-3 and TRBJ2-1, with TRBD1 as a possible D gene (6 bases). In germline, CDR1 is ENHRY, CDR2 SYGVKD. Trimming stripped 10 bases from V and 9 bases from J, with 16 bases between. The CDR3 has 12 residues. The CDR3, as DNA: TGTGCCACCGCAACAGGGATGGCTGAGCAGTTCTTC. This sequence encodes CATATGMAEQFF.

The chain carries TRBV7-8 and TRBJ2-7; TRBD2 agrees at 16 bases. CDR3 length: 17 residues. The trim removed 5 bases at V and 0 bases at J, leaving 4 bases unmatched. The germline V gene has CDR1 SGHVS and CDR2 FQNEAQ. The DNA for the CDR3 is TGTGCCAGCAGCGACGGGACTAGCGGGGGGGCCTCCTACGAGCAGTACTTC. Translation gives CASSDGTSGGASYEQYF.

J is TRBJ1-1 and V is TRBV2; D possibly corresponds to TRBD1 (6 bases). The CDR3 has 13 residues. The V and J ends lost 7 bases and 1 base respectively, with 10 bases between them. Germline V gene data show CDR1 as SNHLY and CDR2 as FYNNEI. The CDR3 spells CASTTDRNTEAFF. CDR3 DNA: TGTGCCAGCACTACGGACAGGAACACTGAAGCTTTCTTT.

The rearrangement links TRBV30 to TRBJ1-2; D remains unclear. Germline V CDR1 and CDR2: GTSNPN, SVGIG (reference sequence). Trimming left V 3 bases short and J 1 base short, with 12 bases between. The CDR3 length is 14 residues. The CDR3 nucleotides read TGTGCCTGGAGCGAGGTGGTTGTTAACTATGGCTACACCTTC. It translates to CAWSEVVVNYGYTF.

This clone was counted only a few times. The chain's CDR3 is CASSRRGEDTEAFF. CDR3 nucleotide sequence: TGTGCCAGTAGTCGGCGGGGTGAGGACACTGAAGCTTTCTTT. This sequence joins TRBV19 and TRBJ1-1; D not certain. Germline CDR1 reads LNHDA; CDR2 reads SQIVND (reference sequence). V was pared by 5 bases and J by 3 bases, with 13 bases between. The CDR3 contains 14 residues. Filled out from reference TRBV19 and TRBJ1-1, the complete variable domain reads DGGITQSPKYLFRKEGQNVTLSCEQNLNHDAMYWYRQDPGQGLRLIYYSQIVNDFQKGDIAEGYSVSREKKESFPLTVTSAQKNPTAFYLCASSRRGEDTEAFFGQGTRLTVV.

The chain employs TRBV19 and TRBJ1-6, with 7 bases that match TRBD1. Trimming took 5 bases from V and 7 from J; bases not matched to a gene: 5. Germline CDR1 is LNHDA and CDR2 is SQIVND (reference sequence). The CDR3 consists of 14 residues. CDR3 sequence: CASSLRQGNSPLHF. CDR3 in DNA: TGTGCCAGTAGTCTCCGACAGGGCAATTCACCCCTCCACTTT.

In this sample, this clone turned up a few times. The rearrangement links TRBV2 to TRBJ1-1; TRBD1 matches 7 bases. The CDR3 runs to 15 residues. The junction had 9 bases not matched to a gene; V was cut back by 7 bases and J by 1 base. Germline lookup yields CDR1 SNHLY and CDR2 FYNNEI. CDR3 nucleotide sequence: TGTGCCAGCAAACGACAGGGCGTTCGGAACACTGAAGCTTTCTTT. Translating it yields CASKRQGVRNTEAFF. Looking up the rest from reference TRBV2 and TRBJ1-1 gives the full variable domain: EPEVTQTPSHQVTQMGQEVILRCVPISNHLYFYWYRQILGQKVEFLVSFYNNEISEKSEIFDDQFSVERPDGSNFTLKIRSTKLEDSAMYFCASKRQGVRNTEAFFGQGTRLTVV.

This clone was counted once. The chain couples TRBV9 to TRBJ2-1; D unresolved. This CDR3 has 14 amino acids. Between the trimmed V and J ends, which lost 0 bases and 6 bases, there was a span of 10 bases. Looked up from germline, CDR1 is SGDLS and CDR2 is YYNGEE. The CDR3 DNA sequence: TGTGCCAGCAGCGTAGCCGGGTCTGGCAATGAGCAGTTCTTC. Translation gives CASSVAGSGNEQFF.

On this clone: At the DNA level, this CDR3 is encoded by other sequences in the same sample as well. The chain couples TRBV7-3 to TRBJ2-2, with 12 bases matching TRBD2. Germline V CDR1 and CDR2: SGHTA, FQGTGA. V dropped 3 bases and J dropped 1; count of bases not matched to a gene: 0. This CDR3 is 16 amino acids long. As DNA, the CDR3 is TGTGCCAGCAGCTTGGGACTAGCGGGGAACACCGGGGAGCTGTTTTTT. Amino acids: CASSLGLAGNTGELFF.

The gene calls are TRBV29-1 and TRBJ1-5; D gene uncertain. The CDR3 runs 14 residues. Trimming left V 7 bases short and J 0 bases short, with 13 bases between. Germline values: CDR1 SQVTM, CDR2 ANQGSEA. CDR3 nucleotide sequence: TGCAGCGCCCTTGAGGCGGATAGCAATCAGCCCCAGCATTTT. Protein: CSALEADSNQPQHF.

This rearrangement joins TRBV19 to TRBJ2-2; D perhaps matches TRBD1 (5 bases). V lost 7 bases and J lost 5, with 20 bases in between. The CDR3 runs to 16 residues. The germline V gene encodes CDR1 LNHDA and CDR2 SQIVND (reference sequence). As DNA, the CDR3 is TGTGCCAGTACCTATTTCCCCAGGGAAAAGACCGGGGAGCTGTTTTTT. It encodes CASTYFPREKTGELFF.

V and J are TRBV7-3 and TRBJ2-3; 11 bases fit TRBD2. Germline V lookup: CDR1 SGHTA, CDR2 FQGTGA. This CDR3 is built from 18 residues. The junction had 9 bases not matched to a gene; V was cut back by 2 bases and J by 2 bases. The CDR3 DNA is TGTGCCAGCAGCTTAGAGGGGGCTAGCGGGGGGTCCACAGATACGCAGTATTTT. Encoded protein: CASSLEGASGGSTDTQYF.

J is TRBJ1-1 and V is TRBV7-9, with D tentatively TRBD1 (5 bases). This CDR3 is built from 15 residues. The germline V gene has CDR1 SEHNR and CDR2 FQNEAQ (reference sequence). With 4 bases removed from V and 5 bases from J, the gap between germline ends came to 17 bases. In DNA form, the CDR3 reads TGTGCCAGCAGCTCCACAGGAGTAAGAAGGACTGAAGCTTTCTTT. Translating gives CASSSTGVRRTEAFF.

This chain links TRBV5-4 with TRBJ1-4, with 8 nucleotides matching TRBD1. The CDR3 consists of 15 residues. With V trimmed by 3 bases and J by 8 bases, 9 bases remained unmatched. Germline-derived CDR1 and CDR2 are SGHNT and YYREEE (reference sequence). The CDR3 region has the DNA TGTGCCAGCAGCTATGGACAGGGTCCTGGAGAAAAACTGTTTTTT. Translated, it gives CASSYGQGPGEKLFF.

The chain has TRBV7-2 and TRBJ2-1; possibly TRBD1 for D (5 bases). V was trimmed by 1 base and J by 4 bases, leaving 11 bases between them. This CDR3 spans 15 amino acids. Per the germline V gene, CDR1 is SGHTA and CDR2 is FQGNSA. The CDR3 nucleotides are TGTGCCAGCAGCTTAGGGTCAGGGTCTTACAATGAGCAGTTCTTC. Protein: CASSLGSGSYNEQFF.

The V and J genes are TRBV19 and TRBJ2-3; D is unclear. Germline CDR1 LNHDA, CDR2 SQIVND (reference sequence). V was clipped by 6 bases and J by 0 bases, with 7 bases between them. CDR3 length: 13 residues. The CDR3 spells CASRPTSTDTQYF. CDR3 nucleotide sequence: TGTGCCAGTAGGCCCACTAGCACAGATACGCAGTATTTT. Together with reference TRBV19 and TRBJ2-3, the CDR3 gives the full variable domain: DGGITQSPKYLFRKEGQNVTLSCEQNLNHDAMYWYRQDPGQGLRLIYYSQIVNDFQKGDIAEGYSVSREKKESFPLTVTSAQKNPTAFYLCASRPTSTDTQYFGPGTRLTVL.

V gene TRBV9 combines with J gene TRBJ2-5; TRBD2 is a possible D gene (6 bases). There are 14 residues in the CDR3. The germline gives CDR1 SGDLS, CDR2 YYNGEE. The V end lost 2 bases, the J end lost 1 base, and 9 bases lay between the germline ends. CDR3 sequence: CASSVGGPQETQYF. The CDR3, as DNA: TGTGCCAGCAGCGTGGGGGGACCCCAAGAGACCCAGTACTTC.

This clone came up a few times. The rearrangement links TRBV7-9 to TRBJ2-5, with a weak D call TRBD1 (5 bases). Germline assignment: CDR1 SEHNR and CDR2 FQNEAQ (reference sequence). CDR3 length equals 15 residues. The germline V and J ends were trimmed by 1 base and 1 base, with 10 bases remaining between them. The CDR3 nucleotides are TGTGCCAGCAGCTTAGGGGCAGGGTTCCAAGAGACCCAGTACTTC. Its protein product is CASSLGAGFQETQYF. The full variable domain, in which reference TRBV7-9 and TRBJ2-5 provide the parts outside the CDR3, is DTGVSQNPRHKITKRGQNVTFRCDPISEHNRLYWYRQTLGQGPEFLTYFQNEAQLEKSRLLSDRFSAERPKGSFSTLEIQRTEQGDSAMYLCASSLGAGFQETQYFGPGTRLLVL.

The chain is built from TRBV2 and TRBJ1-6, with TRBD1 identical over 7 bases. Germline CDR1 and CDR2: SNHLY and FYNNEI. CDR3 size: 16 residues. The ends lost 0 bases at V and 9 bases at J; junction bases unmatched: 8. CDR3 loop: CASSEALRAGGSPLHF. The CDR3 DNA is TGTGCCAGCAGTGAAGCGCTTCGGGCAGGGGGTTCACCCCTCCACTTT. Together with reference TRBV2 and TRBJ1-6, the CDR3 gives the full variable domain: EPEVTQTPSHQVTQMGQEVILRCVPISNHLYFYWYRQILGQKVEFLVSFYNNEISEKSEIFDDQFSVERPDGSNFTLKIRSTKLEDSAMYFCASSEALRAGGSPLHFGNGTRLTVT.

This clone was seen more than once but under ten times. The rearrangement links TRBV19 to TRBJ1-6; 7 bases agree with TRBD1. The CDR3 spans 16 residues. Germline loops: CDR1 LNHDA, CDR2 SQIVND (reference sequence). The junction had 10 bases not matched to a gene; V was cut back by 7 bases and J by 4 bases. In DNA, the CDR3 is TGTGCCAGTAAGGAGGGGGCAAGAGGATATAATTCACCCCTCCACTTT. Its protein is CASKEGARGYNSPLHF.

The chain joins TRBV6-6 to TRBJ2-1; TRBD1 agrees at 11 bases. The germline V gene has CDR1 MNHNY and CDR2 SVGAGI (reference sequence). CDR3 length: 14 amino acids. The V gene end was trimmed by 6 bases and the J gene end by 5 bases; junction bases not matched to a gene: 3. The CDR3 spells CASRGQGVNNEQFF. DNA for the CDR3: TGTGCCAGCAGGGGACAGGGGGTCAACAATGAGCAGTTCTTC.

This chain connects TRBV2 to TRBJ2-2, with a possible D match to TRBD1 (6 bases). The CDR3 runs to 15 residues. The V end lost 4 bases, the J end lost 2 bases, and 11 bases lay between the germline ends. Germline V gives CDR1 SNHLY, CDR2 FYNNEI. CDR3 sequence (DNA): TGTGCCAGCAGTGCGCGCAGGGGAAACACCGGGGAGCTGTTTTTT. Its translation: CASSARRGNTGELFF.

Remarks on this clone: This same CDR3 is encoded by further DNA sequences in the sample. The chain is built from TRBV10-3 and TRBJ2-2; no reliable D call. V was cut by 2 bases and J by 1 base, with 8 bases left in between. Germline V CDR1 and CDR2: ENHRY, SYGVKD. The CDR3 contains 15 residues. In DNA, the CDR3 is TGTGCCATCAGTGAGAGTGTCAGGAACACCGGGGAGCTGTTTTTT. Protein: CAISESVRNTGELFF.

The genes are TRBV30 and TRBJ1-5; a possible D gene is TRBD1 (6 bases). V lost 2 bases and J lost 5, with 10 bases in between. CDR3 length equals 13 residues. Germline V gene data show CDR1 as GTSNPN and CDR2 as SVGIG (reference sequence). The CDR3 DNA sequence: TGTGCCTGGAGTTCTAACAGGGATCAGCCCCAGCATTTT. This translates into CAWSSNRDQPQHF. The entire variable domain, with the rest obtained from reference TRBV30 and TRBJ1-5, is as follows: SQTIHQWPATLVQPVGSPLSLECTVEGTSNPNLYWYRQAAGRGLQLLFYSVGIGQISSEVPQNLSASRPQDRQFILSSKKLLLSDSGFYLCAWSSNRDQPQHFGDGTRLSIL.

This clone was seen once. The chain links TRBV5-1 to TRBJ1-2; D might be TRBD1 (6 bases). CDR3 size: 15 residues. V shed 4 bases and J shed 9 bases, with 22 bases lying between them. CDR1 and CDR2 from the germline V gene are SGHRS and YFSETQ. The CDR3 loop is CASSATGPPQGSYTF. CDR3 nucleotides: TGCGCCAGCAGCGCAACAGGGCCACCCCAGGGTAGCTACACCTTC.

CDR3 sequence: CASRLGTSDEQYF. The CDR3 nucleotides are TGTGCCAGCAGACTGGGGACTAGCGACGAGCAGTACTTC. V and J are TRBV6-5 and TRBJ2-7, with 10 nucleotides matching TRBD2. This CDR3 comprises 13 residues. The germline CDR1 and CDR2 sequences are MNHEY and SVGAGI. Trimming at V came to 6 bases and at J to 5 bases, leaving 4 bases not matched to a gene.

The rearrangement joins TRBV5-6 to TRBJ2-1, with 11 bases fitting TRBD2. Germline V CDR1 and CDR2: SGHDT, YYEEEE. V shed 9 bases, J shed 7 bases, and the junction held 9 bases outside the gene matches. The CDR3 covers 14 residues. CDR3 residues: CATTTSGVDNEQFF. The CDR3 coding sequence is TGTGCCACCACGACTAGCGGGGTCGATAATGAGCAGTTCTTC.

The chain uses TRBV21-1 and TRBJ1-4; TRBD1 is the table's D call and was not checked against the DNA. TRBV21-1 is a pseudogene segment. The CDR3 is 15 residues long. The chain's CDR3 is CASSTRQGENEKLFF. The CDR3 nucleotides are TGTGCCAGCAGCACGCGACAGGGTGAAAATGAAAAACTGTTTTTT.

The chain has TRBV5-5 and TRBJ1-1, with D unclear. CDR3 length: 14 amino acids. V lost 2 bases to trimming and J lost 2 bases, with 10 bases between them. Germline-derived CDR1 and CDR2 are SGHKS and YYEKEE (reference sequence). In DNA form, the CDR3 reads TGTGCCAGCAGCTTCTCCCAGGAAAACACTGAAGCTTTCTTT. This sequence encodes CASSFSQENTEAFF.